This entry is about one T cell receptor (beta chain). Its antigen is not known. The sample originates from a study of identical twins. Study observations and caveats: Out-of-frame beta chain sequences displayed weaker excess sharing between twins.

From the 5' RACE reads, TCRdb called clonotypes with MiXCR, one entry per CDR3 protein. This sample has hundreds of thousands of distinct CDR3 sequences, with about 9.4% found just once. There are 16 residues in the CDR3. Trimming at V came to 4 bases and at J to 2 bases, leaving 6 bases not matched to a gene. Germline values: CDR1 SGHRS, CDR2 YFSETQ. These data also featured in a second study, about yellow fever vaccine responses in identical twins. That investigation notes: Twins reportedly appeared to share part of their vaccine T cell response while keeping part individual.

Sequenced sample: PBMCs. The chain links TRBV5-1 to TRBJ2-5, with 12 bases aligning to TRBD2. The source is a woman in her late teens or twenties in good health. The CDR3 DNA sequence: TGCGCCAGCAGCCCGGGACTAGCGGGTTTACAAGAGACCCAGTACTTC. Its translation is CASSPGLAGLQETQYF.